A single sample gave rise to the 21 T cell receptor beta chains below, sequenced in a study of control samples from healthy donors and cancer patients. The table came from immunoSEQ multiplex PCR; TCRdb's copy has only in-frame clones and leaves some out. The repertoire consists of roughly 170,000 clones, with approximately 92% occurring once and the leading ten covering roughly 1.6%. Sequencing was performed on blood. These receptors were taken from a man between 18 and 29 years old in good health.

V usage is TRBV6-5 and J usage is TRBJ1-4, with D possibly TRBD1 on 6 matching bases. Germline lookup yields CDR1 MNHEY and CDR2 SVGAGI. This CDR3 comprises 12 residues. Trimming removed 6 bases from V and 8 bases from J, with 10 bases in between. CDR3 loop: CASRDSREKLFF. CDR3 sequence (DNA): TGTGCCAGCAGGGACAGTAGAGAAAAACTGTTTTTT.

The V and J genes are TRBV15 and TRBJ2-3; no reliable D call. Germline V gives CDR1 LNHNV, CDR2 YYDKDF (reference sequence). The CDR3 spans 14 residues. V lost 1 base and J 5 bases, leaving 10 bases between the germline ends. For the CDR3, the DNA is TGTGCCACCAGCAGAGGTGAGAGTGGAGATACGCAGTATTTT. Translated, it gives CATSRGESGDTQYF.

The J gene is TRBJ2-2, the V gene TRBV29-1, with 9 nucleotides matching TRBD1. Looked up from germline, CDR1 is SQVTM and CDR2 is ANQGSEA. The CDR3 length is 14 residues. The V gene end was trimmed by 8 bases and the J gene end by 6 bases; junction bases not matched to a gene: 10. The CDR3 loop reads CSISTGTGSGELFF. DNA for the CDR3: TGCAGCATATCCACCGGGACAGGGTCCGGGGAGCTGTTTTTT.

The gene calls are TRBV20-1 and TRBJ1-1; D remains ambiguous. This CDR3 is built from 8 residues. Germline CDR1 DFQATT, CDR2 SNEGSKA (reference sequence). CDR3 sequence: CQTSSAFF. For the CDR3, the DNA is TGCCAGACTTCATCAGCTTTCTTT.

This rearrangement joins TRBV5-1 to TRBJ2-2; 8 bases map to TRBD1. Trimming at V came to 0 bases and at J to 7 bases, leaving 11 bases not matched to a gene. The CDR3 contains 17 residues. Germline CDR1 reads SGHRS; CDR2 reads YFSETQ. In DNA, the CDR3 is TGCGCCAGCAGCTTGGCCGTCGCGGGACAGGTCAACGGGGAGCTGTTTTTT. It codes for CASSLAVAGQVNGELFF. The full variable domain, completed using reference TRBV5-1 and TRBJ2-2, is KAGVTQTPRYLIKTRGQQVTLSCSPISGHRSVSWYQQTPGQGLQFLFEYFSETQRNKGNFPGRFSGRQFSNSRSEMNVSTLELGDSALYLCASSLAVAGQVNGELFFGEGSRLTVL.

The CDR3 coding sequence is TGTGCCAGCTCACCACGTCGGGTGGGACAGGGAGGAGAGACCCAGTACTTC. Translated: CASSPRRVGQGGETQYF. V is TRBV18 and J is TRBJ2-5; 9 positions match TRBD1. Germline V gives CDR1 KGHSH, CDR2 LQKENI. The CDR3 is 17 amino acids. V gave up 1 base and J gave up 4 bases; unmatched junction bases: 10. The whole variable domain, remainder taken from reference TRBV18 and TRBJ2-5, is NAGVMQNPRHLVRRRGQEARLRCSPMKGHSHVYWYRQLPEEGLKFMVYLQKENIIDESGMPKERFSAEFPKEGPSILRIQQVVRGDSAAYFCASSPRRVGQGGETQYFGPGTRLLVL.

This sequence joins TRBV6-1 and TRBJ2-3; no reliable D call. Trimming took 2 bases from V and 6 from J, leaving 15 bases between them. Germline-derived CDR1 and CDR2 are MNHNS and SASEGT. The CDR3 is 15 amino acids. The CDR3 loop is CASSELARQRDTQYF. Written as DNA, the CDR3 is TGTGCCAGCAGTGAACTGGCTAGGCAGAGGGATACGCAGTATTTT.

This sequence joins TRBV24-1 and TRBJ1-2; the D gene is possibly TRBD1 (5 bases). The CDR3 is 14 residues long. CDR1 and CDR2 from the germline V gene are KGHDR and SFDVKD. The V end lost 3 bases, the J end lost 4 bases, and 11 bases lay between the germline ends. CDR3 residues: CATSDVRAPYGYTF. In DNA, the CDR3 is TGTGCCACCAGTGATGTCAGGGCCCCCTATGGCTACACCTTC.

The CDR3 here is CASSPPGGRVIYEQYF. For the CDR3, the DNA is TGTGCCAGCTCACCACCGGGCGGCAGGGTCATTTACGAGCAGTACTTC. This rearrangement joins TRBV18 to TRBJ2-7; TRBD1 is a possible D gene (5 bases). The CDR3 has 16 residues. The germline V and J ends were trimmed by 0 bases and 4 bases, with 16 bases remaining between them. Germline CDR1 KGHSH, CDR2 LQKENI.

The chain joins TRBV7-8 to TRBJ1-6; 7 bases are shared with TRBD1. The CDR3 length is 15 residues. After removal of 2 bases from V and 9 bases from J, the junction contained 7 bases not matched to a gene. The V gene's germline CDR1 is SGHVS and CDR2 FQNEAQ. CDR3 sequence reads: CASSLKTGLASPLHF. The CDR3 nucleotides read TGTGCCAGCAGCTTAAAGACAGGGTTGGCTTCACCCCTCCACTTT.

Details on this clone: The sample carries other DNA sequences with the same CDR3. V gene TRBV6-5 combines with J gene TRBJ1-5, with TRBD1 matching 7 bases. Germline CDR1 and CDR2: MNHEY and SVGAGI. V was clipped by 2 bases and J by 3 bases; unmatched bases: 1. This CDR3 region has 14 residues. CDR3 protein: CASSYTGANQPQHF. For the CDR3, the DNA is TGTGCCAGCAGTTACACAGGGGCCAATCAGCCCCAGCATTTT.

This chain links TRBV3-1 (or the pseudogene TRBV3-2) with TRBJ1-2; D is possibly TRBD1 (5 bases). Germline CDR1 and CDR2: LGHDT and YNNKEL (reference sequence). This CDR3 region has 15 residues. V lost 1 base and J lost 4, with 13 bases in between. CDR3 sequence: CASSQVQGLGYGYTF. CDR3 DNA sequence: TGTGCCAGCAGCCAAGTCCAGGGACTTGGCTATGGCTACACCTTC.

The rearrangement uses TRBV5-5 and TRBJ2-7, with a possible D match to TRBD1 (7 bases). The CDR3 totals 15 residues. V lost 4 bases and J 0 bases, leaving 14 bases between the germline ends. Germline V gene sequence: CDR1 SGHKS, CDR2 YYEKEE (reference sequence). CDR3 in DNA: TGTGCCAGCAGCGCGGGACAGTTAAGCTCCTACGAGCAGTACTTC. Its translation is CASSAGQLSSYEQYF.

The genes are TRBV5-1 and TRBJ2-7; TRBD2 matches at 13 bases. With V trimmed by 4 bases and J by 1 base, 8 bases remained unmatched. The CDR3 is made up of 17 amino acids. Per germline, CDR1 SGHRS and CDR2 YFSETQ. DNA for the CDR3: TGCGCCAGCAGCGCCGGACTAGCGGGGGCCCTATCCTACGAGCAGTACTTC. Its translation is CASSAGLAGALSYEQYF.

V is TRBV12-3 or TRBV12-4 and J is TRBJ2-4, with D perhaps assigned TRBD1 or TRBD2 (6 bases each). Trimming cost V 6 bases and J 9 bases, with 12 bases left between them. This CDR3 is 12 amino acids long. The CDR3, as DNA: TGTGCCAGCAGCCGGGGGCAGGTCATTCAGTACTTC. Translated, it gives CASSRGQVIQYF.

This chain connects TRBV7-9 to TRBJ1-6; D remains unclear. Germline V CDR1 and CDR2: SEHNR, FQNEAQ (reference sequence). V lost 1 base, J lost 8 bases, and 15 bases lay in between. The CDR3 consists of 16 residues. The CDR3 DNA reads TGTGCCAGCAGCTTAGATCCATGGGTTGGGTATTCACCCCTCCACTTT. Residues: CASSLDPWVGYSPLHF.

The chain employs TRBV6-1 and TRBJ2-2; 8 nucleotides align to TRBD2. Germline V gene data show CDR1 as MNHNS and CDR2 as SASEGT. This CDR3 is 16 amino acids long. After removal of 2 bases from V and 3 bases from J, the junction contained 5 bases not matched to a gene. This CDR3 is CASSEYSSGYTGELFF. DNA for the CDR3: TGTGCCAGCAGTGAATATTCTAGCGGGTACACCGGGGAGCTGTTTTTT.

V gene TRBV5-4 combines with J gene TRBJ1-2, with D unclear. The CDR3 covers 11 residues. The V end lost 4 bases, the J end lost 8 bases, and 9 bases lay between the germline ends. Per germline, CDR1 SGHNT and CDR2 YYREEE (reference sequence). CDR3 region: CASSPGWGYTF. The CDR3 region has the DNA TGTGCCAGCAGCCCCGGGTGGGGCTACACCTTC.

DNA for the CDR3: TGCGCCAGCAGCTTGGCCAAGACGTCGGGGGTAGATACGCAGTATTTT. Translated, it gives CASSLAKTSGVDTQYF. J is TRBJ2-3 and V is TRBV5-1; tentatively, D is TRBD2 (6 bases). V gave up 0 bases and J gave up 5 bases, with 16 bases separating them. Germline loops: CDR1 SGHRS, CDR2 YFSETQ. CDR3 length equals 16 residues.

This chain joins TRBV20-1 and TRBJ2-1; D is undetermined. This CDR3 has 10 amino acids. The germline V gene encodes CDR1 DFQATT and CDR2 SNEGSKA (reference sequence). Trimming stripped 4 bases from V and 10 bases from J, with 8 bases between. Here the CDR3 reads CSAKVYEQFF. CDR3 DNA: TGCAGTGCTAAAGTGTACGAGCAGTTCTTC.

V usage is TRBV6-5 and J usage is TRBJ2-2, with D possibly TRBD1 on 8 matching bases. The CDR3 is 15 amino acids. The V gene's germline CDR1 is MNHEY and CDR2 SVGAGI. V lost 6 bases, J lost 5 bases, and 16 bases lay in between. The CDR3 coding sequence is TGTGCCAGCAGAGGACAGGGAGGGTGGACCGGGGAGCTGTTTTTT. Its protein is CASRGQGGWTGELFF.